The 21 T cell receptor beta chains below all came from one sample that was sequenced in a study of vaccination and CD4 T cells after COVID-19. Regarding treatment: roughly 11-day PBMC culture with coronavirus spike peptide pools or control peptides (ViraFEST assay). Cultured CD4+ T cell DNA was sequenced using the Oncomine TCR Beta short-read assay. In TCRdb, the PCR reads were re-called with MiXCR into one record per CDR3 protein. Of 15,000 to 20,000 distinct CDR3 sequences in the sample, about 60% are singletons; the top ten hold roughly 11%. Antigens for these TCRs are unknown. The source material was CD4+ T cells from blood, cultured in vitro. Receptors were obtained from a human donor who had recovered from COVID-19.

The CDR3 DNA reads as TGCAGTGCTAGAGAACTAGCGGGAGGATCCCAAGAGACCCAGTACTTC. It encodes CSARELAGGSQETQYF. The rearrangement uses TRBV20-1 and TRBJ2-5; 12 bases are shared with TRBD2. J lost 1 base, V lost 0 bases, and 3 bases had no gene match. The CDR3 consists of 16 residues. Germline CDR1 and CDR2: DFQATT and SNEGSKA (reference sequence).

This clonotype was counted between two and nine times. The CDR3 is CSASDHGNIQYF. For the CDR3, the DNA is TGCAGTGCTAGCGACCACGGGAACATTCAGTACTTC. The chain carries TRBV20-1 and TRBJ2-4; D gene ambiguous. Trimming shortened V by 3 bases and J by 7 bases, and 10 bases separated the two germline ends. Germline V CDR1 and CDR2: DFQATT, SNEGSKA (reference sequence). The CDR3 length is 12 residues.

The chain recombines TRBV7-9 with TRBJ1-6; D gene uncertain. The CDR3 is 15 amino acids. Per germline, CDR1 SEHNR and CDR2 FQNEAQ (reference sequence). Trimming stripped 7 bases from V and 10 bases from J, with 20 bases between. The CDR3 region has the DNA TGTGCCAGCACCTCTTCCTACTACAGAGACTCACCCCTCCACTTT. This translates into CASTSSYYRDSPLHF.

V is TRBV6-1 and J is TRBJ1-2; D is unclear. Germline CDR1 and CDR2: MNHNS and SASEGT. This CDR3 is 13 amino acids long. Between the trimmed V and J ends, which lost 6 bases and 3 bases, there was a span of 11 bases. The CDR3 DNA sequence: TGTGCCAGCAGATCATTGACCGACTATGGCTACACCTTC. Its protein product is CASRSLTDYGYTF.

This clonotype was picked up a small number of times. The V and J genes are TRBV30 and TRBJ1-2, with 7 bases fitting TRBD1. Trimming at V came to 0 bases and at J to 6 bases, leaving 4 bases not matched to a gene. Germline values: CDR1 GTSNPN, CDR2 SVGIG (reference sequence). CDR3 length equals 13 residues. For the CDR3, the DNA is TGTGCCTGGAGTGTACAAGGGGGCGATGGCTACACCTTC. This translates into CAWSVQGGDGYTF.

The chain combines TRBV12-3 or TRBV12-4 with TRBJ1-2; tentative D call: TRBD1 (5 bases). Trimming removed 6 bases at V and 1 base at J, with 18 bases between. The CDR3 loop spans 16 amino acids. The CDR3: CASSRSGGSHNYGYTF. CDR3 coding DNA: TGTGCCAGCAGCCGTTCCGGGGGGTCCCATAACTATGGCTACACCTTC.

V is TRBV7-9 and J is TRBJ2-1; 8 bases agree with TRBD2. Trimming removed 2 bases from V and 6 bases from J; junction bases left unmatched: 6. The germline CDR1 and CDR2 sequences are SEHNR and FQNEAQ (reference sequence). The CDR3 extends over 15 amino acids. CDR3: CASSLHREGRNEQFF. The CDR3 DNA sequence: TGTGCCAGCAGCTTACATCGGGAGGGCCGCAATGAGCAGTTCTTC.

The rearrangement joins TRBV10-3 to TRBJ1-2, with D possibly being TRBD1 (5 bases). The V gene's germline CDR1 is ENHRY and CDR2 SYGVKD. Trimming cost V 3 bases and J 0 bases, with 11 bases left between them. The CDR3 covers 15 residues. CDR3 region: CAISEGQGANYGYTF. CDR3 in DNA: TGTGCCATCAGTGAAGGGCAGGGAGCTAACTATGGCTACACCTTC.

The chain has TRBV15 and TRBJ1-2; perhaps TRBD1 as D (6 bases). Germline V gene data show CDR1 as LNHNV and CDR2 as YYDKDF (reference sequence). The CDR3 spans 14 residues. Deletions cut 3 bases from V and 3 bases from J, with 11 bases between. The CDR3 spells CATSRAGADYGYTF. CDR3 DNA: TGTGCCACCAGCAGGGCGGGGGCCGACTATGGCTACACCTTC.

This chain uses TRBV11-2 with TRBJ1-1, with TRBD1 matching 8 bases. The germline V gene encodes CDR1 SGHAT and CDR2 FQNNGV. The CDR3 loop spans 15 amino acids. The V gene end was trimmed by 3 bases and the J gene end by 4 bases; junction bases not matched to a gene: 7. The CDR3 DNA is TGTGCCAGCAGCTTTAACACAGGGGGGGGCACTGAAGCTTTCTTT. As protein: CASSFNTGGGTEAFF.

The gene calls are TRBV20-1 and TRBJ1-1; 10 nucleotides line up with TRBD1. The CDR3 length is 18 residues. Trimming cost V 7 bases and J 0 bases; bases outside gene matches: 17. Per germline, CDR1 DFQATT and CDR2 SNEGSKA (reference sequence). The chain's CDR3 is CSVWAAGQGRGMNTEAFF. The CDR3 DNA follows: TGCAGTGTGTGGGCCGCGGGACAGGGGAGAGGAATGAACACTGAAGCTTTCTTT.

This chain joins TRBV6-5 and TRBJ1-3, with TRBD1 as a possible D gene (5 bases). Germline CDR1 reads MNHEY; CDR2 reads SVGAGI. The V and J ends lost 0 bases and 7 bases respectively, with 13 bases between them. CDR3 size: 15 residues. The CDR3 coding sequence is TGTGCCAGCAGTTACTCGACGAACGAGGGGAACACCATATATTTT. Protein: CASSYSTNEGNTIYF.

The V gene is TRBV6-1, the J gene TRBJ1-1; no firm D call. Germline-derived CDR1 and CDR2 are MNHNS and SASEGT. This CDR3 comprises 12 residues. The V end lost 2 bases, the J end lost 1 base, and 2 bases lay between the germline ends. CDR3 nucleotide sequence: TGTGCCAGCAGTGAATGGAACACTGAAGCTTTCTTT. Translated: CASSEWNTEAFF.

The V gene is TRBV10-3, the J gene TRBJ1-6, with TRBD1 as a possible D gene (5 bases). The CDR3 loop spans 14 amino acids. Germline values: CDR1 ENHRY, CDR2 SYGVKD. V was trimmed by 4 bases and J by 10 bases, leaving 14 bases between them. The CDR3 nucleotides are TGTGCCATCAGTGGAGACAGTATCGGATCACCCCTCCACTTT. It yields the protein CAISGDSIGSPLHF.

This chain joins TRBV6-1 and TRBJ1-5, with D possibly being TRBD1 (5 bases). The CDR3 loop spans 15 amino acids. Between the trimmed V and J ends, which lost 3 bases and 5 bases, there was a span of 14 bases. CDR1 is MNHNS and CDR2 is SASEGT in the germline V gene. CDR3 sequence reads: CASSDSRDLDQPQHF. CDR3 in DNA: TGTGCCAGCAGTGACTCCCGGGACTTGGATCAGCCCCAGCATTTT.

This clonotype was recorded only once. The rearrangement uses TRBV6-5 and TRBJ2-5; possibly TRBD2 for D (6 bases). V lost 3 bases and J lost 9, with 20 bases in between. This CDR3 region has 15 residues. The V gene's germline CDR1 is MNHEY and CDR2 SVGAGI. CDR3 coding DNA: TGTGCCAGCAGTTATGGAGAGGAGGGTCCAGTGGCCCAGTACTTC. Protein product: CASSYGEEGPVAQYF.

This clonotype has just a few counts. The chain is built from TRBV7-2 and TRBJ1-2; a weak D match, TRBD1 (6 bases). V was trimmed by 1 base and J by 4 bases, leaving 10 bases between them. This CDR3 region has 14 residues. CDR1 SGHTA and CDR2 FQGNSA come from the germline V gene. CDR3 amino acids: CASSLDQGFYGYTF. CDR3 nucleotides: TGTGCCAGCAGCTTAGACCAGGGGTTCTATGGCTACACCTTC.

CDR3 sequence: CASSRTGLEPQHF. For the CDR3, the DNA is TGTGCCAGCAGCCGGACAGGGCTGGAGCCCCAGCATTTT. V and J are TRBV3-1 and TRBJ1-5; TRBD1 matches at 8 bases. This CDR3 is 13 amino acids long. Per the germline V gene, CDR1 is LGHDT and CDR2 is YNNKEL (reference sequence). The V and J ends lost 4 bases and 8 bases, in that order; junction bases with no gene match: 4.

The J gene is TRBJ2-5, the V gene TRBV7-9; no clear D. Trimming stripped 2 bases from V and 3 bases from J, with 22 bases between. Germline CDR1 is SEHNR and CDR2 is FQNEAQ (reference sequence). This CDR3 has 18 residues. In DNA, the CDR3 is TGTGCCAGCAGCTTAACCAGTTCGGCGCGCTTTAATGAAGAGACCCAGTACTTC. Translation: CASSLTSSARFNEETQYF.

This rearrangement joins TRBV7-9 to TRBJ2-1; D call uncertain. There are 12 residues in the CDR3. The V gene lost 5 bases and the J gene lost 5 bases, with 7 bases spanning the gap. Germline-derived CDR1 and CDR2 are SEHNR and FQNEAQ (reference sequence). The CDR3 protein is CASSLQDNEQFF. The CDR3 DNA follows: TGTGCCAGCAGCCTTCAAGACAATGAGCAGTTCTTC.

The chain joins TRBV6-7 to TRBJ1-5, with 10 bases lining up with TRBD1. TRBV6-7 is an open reading frame, and its role is uncertain. The CDR3 sequence is 17 residues long. V lost 0 bases, J lost 5 bases, and 7 bases stayed unmatched. CDR3 region: CASSYSSVDRGDQPQHF. The CDR3 DNA sequence: TGTGCCAGCAGTTACTCATCGGTGGACAGGGGGGATCAGCCCCAGCATTTT.